These 3 T cell receptor beta chains were sequenced from one sample in a study of blood T cell repertoires in COVID-19 (dated by TCRdb to between 2020 and 2021). Library creation used the immunoSEQ multiplex PCR assay. Not all clones reach the TCRdb copy of this immuneACCESS table, which keeps in-frame sequences only. Checked studies attribute under half of the gap to unresolved V genes and leave the rest unexplained. The sample table lists 100,000 or so clones, about 82% of them with a count of one. The ten largest account for about an eighth of the sample. Sequences were obtained from peripheral blood. These receptors were obtained from an older woman in a cohort sampled during active or convalescent COVID-19.

This chain uses TRBV4-2 with TRBJ1-1; D not resolved. Trimming cost V 0 bases and J 8 bases, with 10 bases left between them. CDR1 and CDR2 from the germline V gene are LGHNA and YNFKEQ. The CDR3 has 13 residues. This CDR3 reads CASSQDGVREAFF. The CDR3 DNA reads TGTGCCAGCAGCCAAGATGGCGTCAGGGAAGCTTTCTTT.

The chain is built from TRBV7-6 and TRBJ1-1, with TRBD1 identical over 7 bases. Looked up from germline, CDR1 is SGHVS and CDR2 is FNYEAQ. The CDR3 totals 14 residues. Trimming cost V 2 bases and J 6 bases; bases outside gene matches: 6. This chain's CDR3 is CASSLTGDGAEAFF. The CDR3 nucleotides read TGTGCCAGCAGCTTAACAGGGGATGGGGCTGAAGCTTTCTTT.

The chain links TRBV28 to TRBJ1-4; perhaps TRBD1 as D (5 bases). Germline V gene lookup returns CDR1 MDHEN and CDR2 SYDVKM. Trimming stripped 5 bases from V and 8 bases from J, with 6 bases between. The CDR3 totals 11 residues. CDR3 DNA sequence: TGTGCCAGCAGTCGACAGGAAAAACTGTTTTTT. Translating it yields CASSRQEKLFF.